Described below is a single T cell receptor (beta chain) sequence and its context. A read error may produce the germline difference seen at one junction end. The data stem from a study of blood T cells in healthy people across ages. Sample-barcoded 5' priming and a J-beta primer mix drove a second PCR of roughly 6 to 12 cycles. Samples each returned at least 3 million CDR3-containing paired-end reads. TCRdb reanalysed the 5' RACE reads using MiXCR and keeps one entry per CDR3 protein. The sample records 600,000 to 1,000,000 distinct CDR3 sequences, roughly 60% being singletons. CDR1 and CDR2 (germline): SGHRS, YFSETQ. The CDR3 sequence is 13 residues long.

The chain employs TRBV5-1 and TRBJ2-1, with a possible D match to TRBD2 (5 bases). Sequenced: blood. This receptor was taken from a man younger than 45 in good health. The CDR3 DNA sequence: TGCGCCAGCAGCCCCGGAGACTACAATGGGCAGTTCTTC. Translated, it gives CASSPGDYNGQFF.